Given below is one T cell receptor beta chain in context. Its antigen is unidentified. This sample stems from a study of vaccination effects on CD4 cells after COVID-19. On the study more broadly: Two-dose vaccination with either BNT162b2 or mRNA-1273 was given to the participants. Cultivation was performed at a few million PBMC per well with around 9.3 IU/ml IL-2 and about 9.6 ug/ml peptides added.

V dropped 3 bases and J dropped 5 bases, with 11 bases sitting between them. The CDR3 totals 13 residues. Germline V gene data show CDR1 as SGHDT and CDR2 as YYEEEE. Repertoires were generated with immunoSEQ multiplex PCR, while TCRdb's copy carries only in-frame clones and drops some. The data contain about 48,000 clones, 50% to 80% of them singletons. Following an approximately eleven-day culture, CD4+ T cells were purified. The healthy vaccine recipients, who had no prior SARS-CoV-2 infection, showed negative nucleocapsid antibodies. On both days 3 and 7, half of the culture medium was replaced with IL-2 medium.

The genes are TRBV5-6 and TRBJ2-5; D call uncertain. The sequence was collected from a human donor who received a COVID-19 vaccine. Here the sequenced sample was CD4+ T cells from PBMCs cultured without peptide, taken before COVID-19 vaccination. CDR3: CASSSRVSETQYF. The CDR3 bases are TGTGCCAGCAGCTCTCGTGTGTCGGAGACCCAGTACTTC. The full variable domain, rest sourced from reference TRBV5-6 and TRBJ2-5, is DAGVTQSPTHLIKTRGQQVTLRCSPKSGHDTVSWYQQALGQGPQFIFQYYEEEERQRGNFPDRFSGHQFPNYSSELNVNALLLGDSALYLCASSSRVSETQYFGPGTRLLVL.